Following are 24 T cell receptor beta chains from one sample sequenced in a study of T-cell memory formation after mild COVID-19. Using its own MiXCR run on the 5' RACE reads, TCRdb lists one record per CDR3 protein. Of roughly 250,000 distinct CDR3 sequences in the sample, approximately 16% were seen once. The sequencing input was PBMCs or a T cell subset sorted from them (not recorded which). The origin of the receptors is a man younger than 35 who had mild COVID-19 (a few samples of this study predate the infection). Cell type and time point are not known.

The CDR3 region is CASSFPTAGELFF. The CDR3 DNA reads as TGCGCCAGCAGCTTTCCTACGGCCGGGGAGCTGTTTTTT. This rearrangement joins TRBV5-1 to TRBJ2-2; D not resolved. V lost 2 bases and J lost 6, with 8 bases in between. Per germline, CDR1 SGHRS and CDR2 YFSETQ. CDR3 length: 13 amino acids.

Only a few counts were recorded for this clonotype. The chain has TRBV20-1 and TRBJ1-1; no firm D call. This CDR3 contains 13 residues. Germline CDR1 DFQATT, CDR2 SNEGSKA (reference sequence). V shed 1 base and J shed 3 bases, with 9 bases lying between them. The CDR3 is CSARGSLYTEAFF. The CDR3 DNA follows: TGCAGTGCTAGAGGGAGTCTGTACACTGAAGCTTTCTTT.

The table lists this clonotype with a few counts. The chain is built from TRBV7-8 and TRBJ2-5; maybe TRBD2 (5 bases). Between the trimmed V and J ends, which lost 4 bases and 5 bases, there was a span of 20 bases. The V gene's germline CDR1 is SGHVS and CDR2 FQNEAQ. This CDR3 spans 16 amino acids. The CDR3 region has the DNA TGTGCCAGCAGCTGGACCCGGATCCCACGAGGGGAGACCCAGTACTTC. Translating it yields CASSWTRIPRGETQYF. The entire variable domain, with the rest obtained from reference TRBV7-8 and TRBJ2-5, is as follows: GAGVSQSPRYKVAKRGQDVALRCDPISGHVSLFWYQQALGQGPEFLTYFQNEAQLDKSGLPSDRFFAERPEGSVSTLKIQRTQQEDSAVYLCASSWTRIPRGETQYFGPGTRLLVL.

The rearrangement joins TRBV10-3 to TRBJ1-1; D not resolved. V lost 6 bases and J lost 0, with 5 bases in between. This CDR3 is built from 12 residues. Germline CDR1 is ENHRY and CDR2 is SYGVKD. The CDR3 DNA is TGTGCCATCAGAGGAATGAACACTGAAGCTTTCTTT. The encoded protein is CAIRGMNTEAFF.

In this sample, this clonotype turned up many times. The chain combines TRBV6-5 with TRBJ1-1; TRBD1 agrees at 7 bases. The germline gives CDR1 MNHEY, CDR2 SVGAGI. Trimming took 7 bases from V and 5 from J; bases not matched to a gene: 7. CDR3 size: 13 residues. The CDR3 loop is CASIQGGGTEAFF. CDR3 nucleotide sequence: TGTGCCAGCATTCAAGGGGGCGGAACTGAAGCTTTCTTT.

This clonotype has a handful of counts. The rearrangement links TRBV5-1 to TRBJ2-1; possibly TRBD1 for D (5 bases). Trimming shortened V by 4 bases and J by 1 base, and 9 bases separated the two germline ends. The germline gives CDR1 SGHRS, CDR2 YFSETQ. This CDR3 has 14 residues. CDR3 nucleotide sequence: TGCGCCAGCAGCCTGGGGCCGTCCTACAATGAGCAGTTCTTC. This encodes CASSLGPSYNEQFF.

The chain links TRBV6-5 to TRBJ1-2; unclear D gene. CDR1 MNHEY and CDR2 SVGAGI come from the germline V gene. This CDR3 is built from 15 residues. Trimming shortened V by 6 bases and J by 3 bases, and 17 bases separated the two germline ends. The CDR3 bases are TGTGCCAGCAGCCCTAGGACGGACGCTCACTATGGCTACACCTTC. Its translation is CASSPRTDAHYGYTF.

The chain carries TRBV25-1 and TRBJ2-2; TRBD1 matches at 7 bases. Trimming at V came to 2 bases and at J to 5 bases, leaving 11 bases not matched to a gene. Germline CDR1 is MGHDK and CDR2 is SYGVNS. CDR3 length equals 17 residues. CDR3 sequence reads: CASSEGRTGRVTGELFF. CDR3 nucleotides: TGTGCCAGCAGTGAAGGCCGGACAGGTCGGGTAACCGGGGAGCTGTTTTTT. The full variable domain, its missing parts supplied by reference TRBV25-1 and TRBJ2-2, is EADIYQTPRYLVIGTGKKITLECSQTMGHDKMYWYQQDPGMELHLIHYSYGVNSTEKGDLSSESTVSRIRTEHFPLTLESARPSHTSQYLCASSEGRTGRVTGELFFGEGSRLTVL.

The sample holds a few counts of this clonotype. This chain joins TRBV7-9 and TRBJ2-1, with 9 bases aligning to TRBD1. There are 13 residues in the CDR3. Unmatched junction bases numbered 1, after V lost 3 bases and J lost 7 bases. Germline loops: CDR1 SEHNR, CDR2 FQNEAQ (reference sequence). The CDR3 region is CASSFGQGNEQFF. Here the CDR3 DNA reads TGTGCCAGCAGCTTCGGACAGGGGAATGAGCAGTTCTTC.

This chain links TRBV2 with TRBJ1-6; the D is unclear. CDR3 length: 14 amino acids. Germline CDR1 and CDR2: SNHLY and FYNNEI. Between the trimmed V and J ends, which lost 4 bases and 4 bases, there was a span of 8 bases. The CDR3 protein is CASSAFPYNSPLHF. In DNA form, the CDR3 reads TGTGCCAGCAGTGCGTTCCCTTATAATTCACCCCTCCACTTT.

This clonotype has just a few counts. The rearrangement joins TRBV20-1 to TRBJ1-2; D gene unclear. The CDR3 consists of 15 residues. V lost 2 bases and J 0 bases, leaving 13 bases between the germline ends. CDR1 is DFQATT, CDR2 SNEGSKA, per germline (reference sequence). In DNA, the CDR3 is TGCAGTGCTAGAAAAACGGACGGACCTAACTATGGCTACACCTTC. The encoded protein is CSARKTDGPNYGYTF.

In this sample, this clonotype turned up many times. V and J are TRBV7-2 and TRBJ1-1, with 10 nucleotides matching TRBD1. The junction had 13 bases not matched to a gene; V was cut back by 5 bases and J by 1 base. This CDR3 has 18 amino acids. Per germline, CDR1 SGHTA and CDR2 FQGNSA. CDR3 amino acids: CASSPLVGTGVTNTEAFF. The CDR3 DNA is TGTGCCAGCAGCCCATTAGTGGGGACAGGGGTTACGAACACTGAAGCTTTCTTT. Combining the CDR3 with reference TRBV7-2 and TRBJ1-1 gives the whole variable domain GAGVSQSPSNKVTEKGKDVELRCDPISGHTALYWYRQSLGQGLEFLIYFQGNSAPDKSGLPSDRFSAERTGGSVSTLTIQRTQQEDSAVYLCASSPLVGTGVTNTEAFFGQGTRLTVV.

This clonotype was found a few times. This chain links TRBV29-1 with TRBJ2-1; 7 bases align to TRBD1. The ends lost 8 bases at V and 4 bases at J; junction bases unmatched: 17. This CDR3 is 16 amino acids long. Germline V gene lookup returns CDR1 SQVTM and CDR2 ANQGSEA. The CDR3 nucleotides read TGCAGCCCCCACCTTCTAACAGGGGAAGCATACAATGAGCAGTTCTTC. Translating gives CSPHLLTGEAYNEQFF.

The chain joins TRBV7-2 to TRBJ2-1; tentatively, D is TRBD2 (5 bases). V was trimmed by 4 bases and J by 4 bases, leaving 14 bases between them. The length of the CDR3 is 15 residues. CDR1 and CDR2 from the germline V gene are SGHTA and FQGNSA. CDR3 coding DNA: TGTGCCAGCAGCTGGACTGGCGGCGTGTACAATGAGCAGTTCTTC. Protein: CASSWTGGVYNEQFF. The full variable domain, rest sourced from reference TRBV7-2 and TRBJ2-1, is GAGVSQSPSNKVTEKGKDVELRCDPISGHTALYWYRQSLGQGLEFLIYFQGNSAPDKSGLPSDRFSAERTGGSVSTLTIQRTQQEDSAVYLCASSWTGGVYNEQFFGPGTRLTVL.

The sample holds a few counts of this clonotype. The genes are TRBV5-6 and TRBJ2-1; D gene unclear. The CDR3 runs to 16 residues. CDR1 is SGHDT and CDR2 is YYEEEE in the germline V gene. Trimming left V 0 bases short and J 4 bases short, with 14 bases between. The CDR3 protein is CASSLGHLSWYNEQFF. The CDR3 bases are TGTGCCAGCAGCTTGGGCCACCTGTCGTGGTACAATGAGCAGTTCTTC.

The CDR3 loop reads CASSPSGSDDSPLHF. The CDR3, as DNA: TGTGCCAGCTCACCATCCGGGAGCGACGATTCACCCCTCCACTTT. The chain joins TRBV18 to TRBJ1-6; D remains unclear. CDR3 length: 15 amino acids. Deletions cut 2 bases from V and 8 bases from J, with 13 bases between. Germline V CDR1 and CDR2: KGHSH, LQKENI.

This clonotype was counted between two and nine times. The gene calls are TRBV7-2 and TRBJ1-5, with 8 bases aligning to TRBD1. Per the germline V gene, CDR1 is SGHTA and CDR2 is FQGNSA. The CDR3 totals 15 residues. V was clipped by 6 bases and J by 7 bases; unmatched bases: 11. The CDR3 loop is CASSSGQGFRQPQHF. CDR3 bases: TGTGCCAGCAGTTCAGGACAGGGTTTCAGGCAGCCCCAGCATTTT. Using reference TRBV7-2 and TRBJ1-5 for the parts outside the CDR3, the full variable domain is GAGVSQSPSNKVTEKGKDVELRCDPISGHTALYWYRQSLGQGLEFLIYFQGNSAPDKSGLPSDRFSAERTGGSVSTLTIQRTQQEDSAVYLCASSSGQGFRQPQHFGDGTRLSIL.

This rearrangement joins TRBV5-1 to TRBJ2-2; D call uncertain. With 0 bases removed from V and 4 bases from J, the gap between germline ends came to 7 bases. Germline-derived CDR1 and CDR2 are SGHRS and YFSETQ. The CDR3 length is 14 residues. CDR3: CASSLGQATGELFF. The DNA of the CDR3 is TGCGCCAGCAGCTTGGGCCAGGCCACCGGGGAGCTGTTTTTT.

This clonotype was seen more than once but under ten times. The rearrangement uses TRBV18 and TRBJ1-1; D ambiguous. This CDR3 is built from 10 residues. From germline, CDR1 is KGHSH and CDR2 LQKENI. Between the trimmed V and J ends, which lost 8 bases and 6 bases, there was a span of 7 bases. The CDR3 spells CASIRPEAFF. In DNA, the CDR3 is TGTGCCAGCATAAGGCCTGAAGCTTTCTTT.

The V and J genes are TRBV20-1 and TRBJ2-3, with 9 positions matching TRBD2. This CDR3 is built from 16 residues. Losses at the gene ends were 7 bases for V and 2 bases for J; bases not matched to a gene: 13. The germline V gene has CDR1 DFQATT and CDR2 SNEGSKA (reference sequence). The CDR3 reads CSVIPHSGGITDTQYF. The CDR3 DNA is TGCAGTGTTATACCTCACAGCGGGGGGATCACAGATACGCAGTATTTT.

The V gene is TRBV20-1, the J gene TRBJ2-3; the match to TRBD2 covers 7 bases. Looked up from germline, CDR1 is DFQATT and CDR2 is SNEGSKA (reference sequence). This CDR3 spans 12 amino acids. The CDR3 is CSGTSGTDTQYF. For the CDR3, the DNA is TGCAGCGGCACTAGCGGCACAGATACGCAGTATTTT.

This clonotype was recorded a few times. This sequence joins TRBV7-8 and TRBJ1-1; 8 bases are shared with TRBD1. With V trimmed by 2 bases and J by 3 bases, 2 bases remained unmatched. The CDR3 is 14 amino acids. Germline V gene data show CDR1 as SGHVS and CDR2 as FQNEAQ. As DNA, the CDR3 is TGTGCCAGCAGCTTATCAGGGGGCTACACTGAAGCTTTCTTT. It encodes CASSLSGGYTEAFF.

Only a few counts were recorded for this clonotype. The chain couples TRBV7-9 to TRBJ2-1; 9 positions match TRBD2. CDR3 length equals 19 residues. Germline CDR1 SEHNR, CDR2 FQNEAQ (reference sequence). Unmatched junction bases numbered 15, after V lost 2 bases and J lost 4 bases. Written as DNA, the CDR3 is TGTGCCAGCAGCTTAAAAGGGGTAGCGGGGGCTTTTAGGTACAATGAGCAGTTCTTC. Its protein product is CASSLKGVAGAFRYNEQFF. Drawing the rest from reference TRBV7-9 and TRBJ2-1, the complete variable domain is DTGVSQNPRHKITKRGQNVTFRCDPISEHNRLYWYRQTLGQGPEFLTYFQNEAQLEKSRLLSDRFSAERPKGSFSTLEIQRTEQGDSAMYLCASSLKGVAGAFRYNEQFFGPGTRLTVL.

This chain links TRBV7-9 with TRBJ2-3; D may be TRBD1 (6 bases). The CDR3 contains 11 residues. Trimming pared 3 bases from V and 10 bases from J, leaving 8 bases between. Germline CDR1 is SEHNR and CDR2 is FQNEAQ (reference sequence). The CDR3 region has the DNA TGTGCCAGCAGCTTTGAGGGGGCGCAGTATTTT. The encoded protein is CASSFEGAQYF. The complete variable domain, with remaining parts taken from reference TRBV7-9 and TRBJ2-3, reads DTGVSQNPRHKITKRGQNVTFRCDPISEHNRLYWYRQTLGQGPEFLTYFQNEAQLEKSRLLSDRFSAERPKGSFSTLEIQRTEQGDSAMYLCASSFEGAQYFGPGTRLTVL.